The subject of this entry is one T cell receptor beta chain. The beta constant-region primer was an equimolar mix of two oligonucleotides covering TRBC1 and TRBC2. TCRdb reprocessed the UMI-ligation and nested PCR reads with MiXCR, giving one entry per CDR3 protein. This sample has 77,000 or so distinct CDR3 sequences; less than 15% occur once, and the top ten carry 0.75% to 1%. The data are from a study of naive and memory T cell subsets. This CDR3 has 12 amino acids. The germline CDR1 and CDR2 sequences are MNHNY and SVGAGI (reference sequence). V was trimmed by 8 bases and J by 0 bases, leaving 6 bases between them.

The receptor comes from a human donor in good health. The chain recombines TRBV6-6 with TRBJ2-3; either TRBD1 or TRBD2 may fit D (5 bases each). Sequencing used central memory CD4+ T cells from blood. The CDR3 loop reads CASEGSTDTQYF. CDR3 sequence (DNA): TGTGCCAGCGAGGGGAGCACAGATACGCAGTATTTT.